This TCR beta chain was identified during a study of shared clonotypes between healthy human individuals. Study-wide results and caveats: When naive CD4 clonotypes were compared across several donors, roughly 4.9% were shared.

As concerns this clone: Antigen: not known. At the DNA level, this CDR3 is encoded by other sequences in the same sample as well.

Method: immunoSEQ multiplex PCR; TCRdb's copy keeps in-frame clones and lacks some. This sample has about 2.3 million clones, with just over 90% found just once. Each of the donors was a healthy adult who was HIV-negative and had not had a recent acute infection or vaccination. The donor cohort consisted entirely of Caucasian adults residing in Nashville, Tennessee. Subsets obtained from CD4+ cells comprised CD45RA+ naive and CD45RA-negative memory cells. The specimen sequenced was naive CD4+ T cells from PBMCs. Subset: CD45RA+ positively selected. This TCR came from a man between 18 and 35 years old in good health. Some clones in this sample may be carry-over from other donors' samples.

The CDR3 sequence: CASSNGETQYF. The CDR3 region has the DNA TGTGCCAGTAGTAACGGAGAGACCCAGTACTTC. This chain connects TRBV19 to TRBJ2-5; no firm D call. Germline V gene sequence: CDR1 LNHDA, CDR2 SQIVND (reference sequence). The CDR3 has 11 residues. The V and J ends lost 4 bases and 4 bases respectively, with 4 bases between them.